This T cell receptor beta chain stems from a study of blood T cell repertoires in COVID-19. At the level of the study: Collection of acute and convalescent COVID-19 samples took place in the United States, Italy and Spain. In each case, the material was cDNA or gDNA derived from T cells, B-cell-depleted T cells, or PBMCs.

The repertoire was sequenced with immunoSEQ multiplex PCR; TCRdb's copy has only in-frame clones and lacks some. The sample includes approximately 200,000 clones, nearly 90% of them seen just once. Participants' reported clinical history set cohort assignment. The CDR3 is 16 amino acids. V was clipped by 0 bases and J by 3 bases, with 13 bases between them. Germline assignment: CDR1 KGHSH and CDR2 LQKENI. Sequences were obtained from PBMCs or T cells enriched from blood (not recorded which). The receptor was derived from a woman aged 40 to 50 with acute COVID-19. The chain is built from TRBV18 and TRBJ2-3; weak D call: TRBD2 (5 bases). CDR3 nucleotide sequence: TGTGCCAGCTCACCACCGCAAAGGGTAGCGACAGATACGCAGTATTTT. This translates into CASSPPQRVATDTQYF.